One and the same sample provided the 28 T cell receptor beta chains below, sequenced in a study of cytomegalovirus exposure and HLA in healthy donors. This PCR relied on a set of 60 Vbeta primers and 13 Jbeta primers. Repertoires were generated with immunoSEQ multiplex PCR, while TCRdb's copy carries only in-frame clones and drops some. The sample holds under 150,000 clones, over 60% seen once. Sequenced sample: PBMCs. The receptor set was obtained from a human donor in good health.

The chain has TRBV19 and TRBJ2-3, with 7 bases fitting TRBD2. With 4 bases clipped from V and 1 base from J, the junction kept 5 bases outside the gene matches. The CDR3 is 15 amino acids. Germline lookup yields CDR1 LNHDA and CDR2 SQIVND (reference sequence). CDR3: CASSSGGGGTDTQYF. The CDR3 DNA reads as TGTGCCAGTAGTAGTGGGGGAGGGGGCACAGATACGCAGTATTTT.

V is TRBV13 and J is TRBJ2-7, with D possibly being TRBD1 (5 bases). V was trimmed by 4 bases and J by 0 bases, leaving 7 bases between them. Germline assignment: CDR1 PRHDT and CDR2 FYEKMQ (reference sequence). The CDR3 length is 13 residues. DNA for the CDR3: TGTGCCAGCAGCTACAGGAGCTCCTACGAGCAGTACTTC. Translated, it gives CASSYRSSYEQYF.

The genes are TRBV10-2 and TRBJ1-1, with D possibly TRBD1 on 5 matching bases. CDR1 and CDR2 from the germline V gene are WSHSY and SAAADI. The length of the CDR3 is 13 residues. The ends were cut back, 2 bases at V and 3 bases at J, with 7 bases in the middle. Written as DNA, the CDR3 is TGCGCCAGCAGTGAGGGAGGGGACACTGAAGCTTTCTTT. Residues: CASSEGGDTEAFF.

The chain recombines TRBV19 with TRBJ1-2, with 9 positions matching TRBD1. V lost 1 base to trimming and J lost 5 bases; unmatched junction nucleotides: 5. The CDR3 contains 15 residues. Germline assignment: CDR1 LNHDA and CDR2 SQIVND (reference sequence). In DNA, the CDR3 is TGTGCCAGTAGTATAGTCCGGGACAGGGCGTATGGCTACACCTTC. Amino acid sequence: CASSIVRDRAYGYTF.

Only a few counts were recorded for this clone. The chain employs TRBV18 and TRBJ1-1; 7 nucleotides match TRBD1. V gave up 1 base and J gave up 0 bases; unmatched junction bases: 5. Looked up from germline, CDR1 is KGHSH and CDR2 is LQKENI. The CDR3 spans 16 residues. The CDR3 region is CASSPRDSRMNTEAFF. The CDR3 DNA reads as TGTGCCAGCTCACCACGGGACAGTAGAATGAACACTGAAGCTTTCTTT.

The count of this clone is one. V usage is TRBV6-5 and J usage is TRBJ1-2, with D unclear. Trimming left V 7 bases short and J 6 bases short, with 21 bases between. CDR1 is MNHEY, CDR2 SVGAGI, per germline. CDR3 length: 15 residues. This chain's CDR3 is CASTINPLGGNGYTF. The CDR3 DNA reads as TGTGCCAGCACTATTAACCCTCTGGGAGGTAATGGCTACACCTTC.

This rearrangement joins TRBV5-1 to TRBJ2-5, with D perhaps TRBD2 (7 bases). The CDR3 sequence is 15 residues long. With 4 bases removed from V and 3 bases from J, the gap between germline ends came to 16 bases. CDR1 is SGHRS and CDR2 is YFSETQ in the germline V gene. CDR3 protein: CASSHFGGGEETQYF. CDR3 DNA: TGCGCCAGCAGCCACTTTGGGGGGGGCGAAGAGACCCAGTACTTC.

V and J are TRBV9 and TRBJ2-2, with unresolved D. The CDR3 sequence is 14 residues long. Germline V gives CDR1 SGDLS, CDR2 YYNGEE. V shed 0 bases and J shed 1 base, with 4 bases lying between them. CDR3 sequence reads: CASSVAGNTGELFF. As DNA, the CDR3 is TGTGCCAGCAGCGTAGCAGGGAACACCGGGGAGCTGTTTTTT.

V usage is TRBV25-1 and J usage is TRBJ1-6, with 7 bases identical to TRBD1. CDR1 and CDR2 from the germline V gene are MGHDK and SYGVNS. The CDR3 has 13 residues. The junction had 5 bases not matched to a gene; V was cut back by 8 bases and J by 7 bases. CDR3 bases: TGTGCCAGCCGACAGGGAACGAATTCACCCCTCCACTTT. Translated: CASRQGTNSPLHF.

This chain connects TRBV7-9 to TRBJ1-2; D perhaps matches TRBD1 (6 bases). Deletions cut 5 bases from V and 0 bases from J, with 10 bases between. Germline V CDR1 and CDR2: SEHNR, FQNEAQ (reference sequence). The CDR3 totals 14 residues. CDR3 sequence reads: CASSLTGTNYGYTF. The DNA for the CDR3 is TGTGCCAGCAGCCTGACAGGAACTAACTATGGCTACACCTTC.

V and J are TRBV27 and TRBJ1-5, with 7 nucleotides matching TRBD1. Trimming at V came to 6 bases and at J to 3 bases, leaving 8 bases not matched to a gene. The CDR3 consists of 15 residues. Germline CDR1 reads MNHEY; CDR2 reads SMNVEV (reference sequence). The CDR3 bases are TGTGCCAGCAGCCCAACAGGGGCCTACAATCAGCCCCAGCATTTT. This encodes CASSPTGAYNQPQHF.

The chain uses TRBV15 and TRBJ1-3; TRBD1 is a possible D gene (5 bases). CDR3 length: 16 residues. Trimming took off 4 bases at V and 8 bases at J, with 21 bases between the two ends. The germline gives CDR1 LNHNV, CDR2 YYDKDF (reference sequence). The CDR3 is CATSTRRQGRMDTIYF. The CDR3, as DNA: TGTGCCACCAGCACCAGGCGGCAGGGTAGGATGGACACCATATATTTT.

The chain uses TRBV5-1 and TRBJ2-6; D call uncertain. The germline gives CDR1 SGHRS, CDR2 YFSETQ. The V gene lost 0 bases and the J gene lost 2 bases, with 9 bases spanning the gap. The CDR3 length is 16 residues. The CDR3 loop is CASSLDMGPGANVLTF. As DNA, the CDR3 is TGCGCCAGCAGCTTGGATATGGGCCCTGGGGCCAACGTCCTGACTTTC.

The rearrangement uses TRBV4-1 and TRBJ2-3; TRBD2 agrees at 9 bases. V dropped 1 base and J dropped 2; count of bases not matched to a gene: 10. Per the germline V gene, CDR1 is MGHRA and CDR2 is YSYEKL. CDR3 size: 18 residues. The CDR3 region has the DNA TGCGCCAGCAGCCAAGTGGGCTCGGCGGGGGGGCCCACAGATACGCAGTATTTT. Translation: CASSQVGSAGGPTDTQYF.

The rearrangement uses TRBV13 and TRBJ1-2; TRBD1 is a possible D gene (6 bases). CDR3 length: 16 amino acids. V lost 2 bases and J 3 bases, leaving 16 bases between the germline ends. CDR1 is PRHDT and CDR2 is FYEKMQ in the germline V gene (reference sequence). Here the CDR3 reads CASSLKGRGNDYGYTF. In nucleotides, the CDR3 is TGTGCCAGCAGCTTAAAAGGAAGGGGGAATGACTATGGCTACACCTTC. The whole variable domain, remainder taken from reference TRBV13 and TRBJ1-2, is AAGVIQSPRHLIKEKRETATLKCYPIPRHDTVYWYQQGPGQDPQFLISFYEKMQSDKGSIPDRFSAQQFSDYHSELNMSSLELGDSALYFCASSLKGRGNDYGYTFGSGTRLTVV.

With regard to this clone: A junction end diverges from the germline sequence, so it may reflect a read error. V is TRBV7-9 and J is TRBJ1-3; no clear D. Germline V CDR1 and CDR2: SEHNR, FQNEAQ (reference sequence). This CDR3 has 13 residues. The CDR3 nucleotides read TGTTCCAGCAGCCCAACCGATTCGAAAACATTATATTTT. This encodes CSSSPTDSKTLYF.

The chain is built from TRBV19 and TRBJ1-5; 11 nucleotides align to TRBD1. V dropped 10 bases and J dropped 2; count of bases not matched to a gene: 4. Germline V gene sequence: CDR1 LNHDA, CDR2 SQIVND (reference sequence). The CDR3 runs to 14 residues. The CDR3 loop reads CAMGQGGGNQPQHF. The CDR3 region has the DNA TGTGCCATGGGACAGGGGGGCGGCAATCAGCCCCAGCATTTT.

The CDR3 region has the DNA TGCAGTGCTAGAGTCGCTCGAGGCGCTTTCTTT. This codes for CSARVARGAFF. The rearrangement uses TRBV20-1 and TRBJ1-1; D call uncertain. V was cut by 1 base and J by 11 bases, with 11 bases left in between. The CDR3 runs 11 residues. CDR1 DFQATT and CDR2 SNEGSKA come from the germline V gene (reference sequence).

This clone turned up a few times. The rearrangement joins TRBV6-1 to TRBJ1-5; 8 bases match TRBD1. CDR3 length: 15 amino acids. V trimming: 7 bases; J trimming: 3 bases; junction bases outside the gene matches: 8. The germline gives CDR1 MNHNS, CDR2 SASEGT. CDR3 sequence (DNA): TGTGCCAGCACCCCGGCAGGGGGCTTCAATCAGCCCCAGCATTTT. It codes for CASTPAGGFNQPQHF.

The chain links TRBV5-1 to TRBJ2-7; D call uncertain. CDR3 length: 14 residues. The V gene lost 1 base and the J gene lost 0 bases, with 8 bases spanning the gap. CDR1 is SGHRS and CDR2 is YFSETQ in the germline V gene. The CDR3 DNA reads TGCGCCAGCAGCTTGAGTAGAAACTCCTACGAGCAGTACTTC. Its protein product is CASSLSRNSYEQYF.

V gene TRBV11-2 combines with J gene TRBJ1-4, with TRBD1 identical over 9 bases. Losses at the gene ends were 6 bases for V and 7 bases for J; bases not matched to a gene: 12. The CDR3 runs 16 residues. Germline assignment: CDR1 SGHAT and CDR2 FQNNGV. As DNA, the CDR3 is TGTGCCAGCAGTGTGGCAGGACAGGGGATTTCTGAAAAACTGTTTTTT. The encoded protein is CASSVAGQGISEKLFF.

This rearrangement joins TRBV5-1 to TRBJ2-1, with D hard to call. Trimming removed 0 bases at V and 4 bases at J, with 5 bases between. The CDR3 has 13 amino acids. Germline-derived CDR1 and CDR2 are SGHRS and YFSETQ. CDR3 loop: CASSLVRYNEQFF. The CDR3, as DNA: TGCGCCAGCAGCTTGGTTAGATACAATGAGCAGTTCTTC.

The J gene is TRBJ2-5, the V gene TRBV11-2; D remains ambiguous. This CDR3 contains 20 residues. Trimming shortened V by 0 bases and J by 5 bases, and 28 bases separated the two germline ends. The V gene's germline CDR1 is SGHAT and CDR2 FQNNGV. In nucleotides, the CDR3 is TGTGCCAGCAGCTTAGACCCCTTCCGGGTCACCCACCTAACCAAGGAGACCCAGTACTTC. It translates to CASSLDPFRVTHLTKETQYF. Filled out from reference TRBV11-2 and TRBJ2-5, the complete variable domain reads EAGVAQSPRYKIIEKRQSVAFWCNPISGHATLYWYQQILGQGPKLLIQFQNNGVVDDSQLPKDRFSAERLKGVDSTLKIQPAKLEDSAVYLCASSLDPFRVTHLTKETQYFGPGTRLLVL.

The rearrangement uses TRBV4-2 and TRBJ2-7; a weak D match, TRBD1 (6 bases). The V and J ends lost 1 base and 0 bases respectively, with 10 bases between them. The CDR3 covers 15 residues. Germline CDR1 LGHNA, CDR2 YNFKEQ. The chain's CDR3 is CASSQGDTDSYEQYF. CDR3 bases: TGTGCCAGCAGCCAAGGGGACACCGACTCCTACGAGCAGTACTTC.

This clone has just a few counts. CDR3 residues: CASSQAPGETQYF. The CDR3 coding sequence is TGTGCCAGCAGCCAAGCTCCGGGGGAGACCCAGTACTTC. J is TRBJ2-5 and V is TRBV14; possibly TRBD2 for D (5 bases). This CDR3 region has 13 residues. Germline-derived CDR1 and CDR2 are SGHDN and FVKESK. The ends were cut back, 1 base at V and 5 bases at J, with 8 bases in the middle.

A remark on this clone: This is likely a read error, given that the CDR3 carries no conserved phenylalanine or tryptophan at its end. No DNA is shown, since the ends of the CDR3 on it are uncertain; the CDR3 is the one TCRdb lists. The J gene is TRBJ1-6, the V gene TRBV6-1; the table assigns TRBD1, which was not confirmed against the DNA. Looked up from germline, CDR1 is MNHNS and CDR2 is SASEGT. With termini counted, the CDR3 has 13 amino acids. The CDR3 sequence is CASSDLRDRIEGI.

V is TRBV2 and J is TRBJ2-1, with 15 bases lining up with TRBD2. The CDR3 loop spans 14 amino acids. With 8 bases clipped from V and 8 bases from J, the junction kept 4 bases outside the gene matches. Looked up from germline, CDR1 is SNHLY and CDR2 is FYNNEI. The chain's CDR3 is CASAWTSGGDEQFF. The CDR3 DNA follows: TGTGCCAGCGCCTGGACTAGCGGGGGGGATGAGCAGTTCTTC.

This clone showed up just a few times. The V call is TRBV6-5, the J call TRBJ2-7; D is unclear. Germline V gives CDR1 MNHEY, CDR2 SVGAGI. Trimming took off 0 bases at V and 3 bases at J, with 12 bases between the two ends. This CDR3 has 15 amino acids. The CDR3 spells CASSYSSNTIYEQYF. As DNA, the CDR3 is TGTGCCAGCAGTTACTCATCAAACACAATCTACGAGCAGTACTTC.